A selection of T cell receptor beta chains follows, all from one sample in a study of early T cells in non-severe SARS-CoV-2 infection. Each CDR3 protein is one row after TCRdb ran MiXCR on the 5' RACE reads. The sample lists 110,000 or so distinct CDR3 sequences; about an eighth were seen once. Sample: whole blood. These receptors were obtained from an adult who was a healthcare worker with PCR-confirmed SARS-CoV-2 infection or an uninfected control (not recorded which). CDR3s include the opening cysteine and the closing phenylalanine or tryptophan. D genes are given only for firm matches. Clone size is given for some rows only: seen once, a few or many times, or a class if the clone is expanded.

clone size	J gene	V gene	D gene	CDR3 DNA	CDR3 protein
few	TRBJ2-2	TRBV6-5	NA	TGTGCCAGCAGCTTTCTCTACACCGGGGAGCTGTTTTTT	CASSFLYTGELFF
many	TRBJ1-3	TRBV12-3/TRBV12-4	NA	TGTGCCAGCAGTTCCGTTGCCCAAACAGGGTCAGGAAACACCATATATTTT	CASSSVAQTGSGNTIYF
NA	TRBJ1-6	TRBV12-3/TRBV12-4	NA	TGTGCCAGCAAATCGTGGCAGGCCAGCAATTCACCCCTCCACTTT	CASKSWQASNSPLHF
few	TRBJ1-4	TRBV7-8	TRBD1	TGTGCCAGCAGCTTAGCGACTGGGACAGGGTCTGAAAAACTGTTTTTT	CASSLATGTGSEKLFF
NA	TRBJ2-3	TRBV6-1	TRBD1	TGTGCCAGCAGCCTACAGGGGGCAATTGACACGCAGTATTTT	CASSLQGAIDTQYF
NA	TRBJ2-1	TRBV5-1	TRBD2	TGCGCCAGCAGCTTGGGGGAGCGGGGACTCCCCTACAATGAGCAGTTCTTC	CASSLGERGLPYNEQFF
NA	TRBJ2-7	TRBV7-9	TRBD1	TGTGCCAGCAGCTTCGAGACAGGGGGCAACTACGAGCAGTACTTC	CASSFETGGNYEQYF
NA	TRBJ1-1	TRBV7-9	TRBD1	TGTGCCAGCAGCTCCGGACAGGGTCAGGGGACTGAAGCTTTCTTT	CASSSGQGQGTEAFF
NA	TRBJ2-5	TRBV5-1	NA	TGCGCCAGCAGCTTGGAGGGGGTCCCCCAAGAGACCCAGTACTTC	CASSLEGVPQETQYF
NA	TRBJ2-7	TRBV10-3	NA	TGTGCCCTCAGTGAGTCGGACAGAGAGTCCTACGAGCAGTACTTC	CALSESDRESYEQYF
many	TRBJ2-3	TRBV7-9	NA	TGTGCCAGCAGCGCCGACAGCACAGATACGCAGTATTTT	CASSADSTDTQYF
NA	TRBJ2-3	TRBV10-1	NA	TGCGCCAGCAGTGAGACGGGAGCCTCGTGGCAGTATTTT	CASSETGASWQYF
many	TRBJ2-3	TRBV3-1	TRBD2	TGTGCCAGCAGTGGACTAGCGACCAGCACAGATACGCAGTATTTT	CASSGLATSTDTQYF
NA	TRBJ2-3	TRBV19	NA	TGTGCCAGTAGTATAAGGGTTGGACGCGAGCGGGATACGCAGTATTTT	CASSIRVGRERDTQYF
few	TRBJ1-1	TRBV20-1	NA	TGCAGTGCTAGAGGGAACACTGAAGCTTTCTTT	CSARGNTEAFF
NA	TRBJ1-6	TRBV5-1	NA	TGCGCCAGCAGCTTTAACACCGGGACTCCTAATTCACCCCTCCACTTT	CASSFNTGTPNSPLHF
NA	TRBJ2-1	TRBV3-1	NA	TGTGCCAGCAGCCACAGGGTCTCCAGGACCTACAATGAGCAGTTCTTC	CASSHRVSRTYNEQFF
once	TRBJ2-1	TRBV20-1	TRBD2	TGCAGTGCTTACGTAGCGGGAGAATACAATGAGCAGTTCTTC	CSAYVAGEYNEQFF
many	TRBJ2-7	TRBV7-9	NA	TGTGCCAGCAGGGGGGTTTCCTCCTACGAGCAGTACTTC	CASRGVSSYEQYF
NA	TRBJ2-4	TRBV20-1	NA	TGCAGTGCTAGTCGACAGATCGGGGCCAAAAACATTCAGTACTTC	CSASRQIGAKNIQYF
few	TRBJ2-1	TRBV19	NA	TGTGCCAGTAAGCCGGGGGCGAACTACAATGAGCAGTTCTTC	CASKPGANYNEQFF
many	TRBJ2-4	TRBV12-3/TRBV12-4	NA	TGTGCCAGCAGTTTCACCGGGGTCGACAAAAACATTCAGTACTTC	CASSFTGVDKNIQYF
few	TRBJ1-5	TRBV7-8	TRBD1	TGTGCCAGCAGCTCGACAGGGTGGCAGCCCCAGCATTTT	CASSSTGWQPQHF
NA	TRBJ2-3	TRBV5-4	NA	TGTGCCAGCAGCTTGGAAGCGTTGGATACGCAGTATTTT	CASSLEALDTQYF
NA	TRBJ2-3	TRBV29-1	NA	TGCAGCGTTGTGAGAGCGGGTGTGGCAGATACGCAGTATTTT	CSVVRAGVADTQYF
NA	TRBJ2-3	TRBV28	TRBD1	TGTGCCAGCACCTCCGCGCCTGCCGGGACAGGGGTTGTAGATACGCAGTATTTT	CASTSAPAGTGVVDTQYF
NA	TRBJ2-7	TRBV19	NA	TGTGCCAGTGAGGACAGCCAAGCCCGTCCCTACGAGCAGTACTTC	CASEDSQARPYEQYF
many	TRBJ1-1	TRBV6-6	NA	TGTGCCAGCAGTTACTCGTTGGCAAGTATGAACACTGAAGCTTTCTTT	CASSYSLASMNTEAFF
NA	TRBJ2-7	TRBV7-6	NA	TGTGCCAGCAGCTTACTCCTCCAAGCCCACTACGAGCAGTACTTC	CASSLLLQAHYEQYF
few	TRBJ2-5	TRBV6-6	TRBD1	TGTGCCAGCAGATGGGACAGGGACGGTTATGAGACCCAGTACTTC	CASRWDRDGYETQYF
many	TRBJ2-5	TRBV12-3/TRBV12-4	NA	TGTGCCAGCAGTTTTCCTGGGGAGACCCAGTACTTC	CASSFPGETQYF